The present entry profiles one T cell receptor (beta chain) with its context. Its target is unknown. The data originate from a study of CD8+ T cells in alopecia areata. Broader study findings: For lesional scalp, especially alopecia totalis/universalis, clonality was higher than in normal scalp. There was only one nonresponder, so it was unclear how baseline CD8+ expansion relates to response.

Described treatment: oral pan-JAK inhibitor, 5-10 mg twice daily. Collection of lesional scalp punch biopsies and peripheral blood was performed in alopecia areata patients. The authors sorted CD4+ and CD8+ T cells from PBMCs. Germline CDR1 and CDR2: MGHRA and YSYEKL. V was clipped by 3 bases and J by 0 bases; unmatched bases: 6. The CDR3 length is 16 residues. Reverse transcription of extracted RNA yielded cDNA, which provided the sequencing template. Profiled with immunoSEQ multiplex PCR; TCRdb holds only in-frame clones, not every one. The sample carries approximately 90,000 clones, about three quarters recorded once.

Sequenced material: CD8+ T cells sorted from blood, taken around week 42, from a patient treated with tofacitinib. This chain joins TRBV4-1 and TRBJ2-7; 9 nucleotides line up with TRBD1. The clonotype was recovered from a human donor with alopecia areata. In DNA form, the CDR3 reads TGCGCCAGCAGCCAGGGGGGGACAGGGAACTCCTACGAGCAGTACTTC. Translating gives CASSQGGTGNSYEQYF.